The source of this TCR beta chain is a study of T cells after yellow fever vaccination. The CDR3 contains 16 residues. Trimming left V 4 bases short and J 2 bases short, with 17 bases between. In germline, CDR1 is SGHRS, CDR2 YFSETQ. Overall study results and limits: Abundant bulk-derived clonotypes could contaminate FACS-sorted repertoires. A large majority of primary-vaccination clones showed up again after the booster (approximately 95% CD4, almost 90% CD8).

Template switching by 5'RACE produced TCR cDNA, adding a universal primer site and UMIs. TCRdb re-derived calls from the 5' RACE reads in MiXCR, one entry per CDR3 protein. The repertoire consists of 550,000 or so distinct CDR3 sequences, with less than 20% occurring once and the leading ten covering more than 13%. Only a few counts were recorded for this clonotype. The antigen remains undetermined. The source was PBMCs, collected 15 days after the yellow fever booster vaccination. This chain links TRBV5-1 with TRBJ2-3; D may be TRBD1 or TRBD2 (5 bases each). This receptor was obtained from a man aged 25-45 years who received the YFV17D yellow fever vaccine. CDR3 loop: CASSLGDRPDTDTQYF. CDR3 coding DNA: TGCGCCAGCAGCCTAGGGGACCGACCCGACACAGATACGCAGTATTTT.